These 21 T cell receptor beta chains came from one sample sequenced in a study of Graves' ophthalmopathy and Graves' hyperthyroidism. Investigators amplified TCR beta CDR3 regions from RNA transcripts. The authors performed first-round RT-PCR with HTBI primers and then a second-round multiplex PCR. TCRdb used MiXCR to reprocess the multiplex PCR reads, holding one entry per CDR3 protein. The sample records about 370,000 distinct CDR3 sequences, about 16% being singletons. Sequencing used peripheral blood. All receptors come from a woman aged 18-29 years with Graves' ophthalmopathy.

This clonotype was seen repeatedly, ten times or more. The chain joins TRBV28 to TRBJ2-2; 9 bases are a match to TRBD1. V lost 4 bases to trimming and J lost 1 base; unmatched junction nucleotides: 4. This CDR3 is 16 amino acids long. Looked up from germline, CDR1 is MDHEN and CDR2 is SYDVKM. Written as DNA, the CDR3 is TGTGCCAGCAGTTCACAGGGGGCTCAGAACACCGGGGAGCTGTTTTTT. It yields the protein CASSSQGAQNTGELFF.

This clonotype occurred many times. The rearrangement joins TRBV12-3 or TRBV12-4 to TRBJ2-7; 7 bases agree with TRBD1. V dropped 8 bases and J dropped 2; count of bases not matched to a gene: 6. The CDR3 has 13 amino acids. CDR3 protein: CASGSGTAYEQYF. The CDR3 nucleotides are TGTGCCAGCGGCTCCGGGACAGCCTACGAGCAGTACTTC.

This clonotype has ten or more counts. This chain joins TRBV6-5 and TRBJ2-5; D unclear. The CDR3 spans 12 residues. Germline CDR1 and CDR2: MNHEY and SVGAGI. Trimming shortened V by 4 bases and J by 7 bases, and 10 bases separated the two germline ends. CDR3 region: CASSSAPGTQYF. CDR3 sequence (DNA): TGTGCCAGCAGTTCCGCGCCCGGGACCCAGTACTTC.

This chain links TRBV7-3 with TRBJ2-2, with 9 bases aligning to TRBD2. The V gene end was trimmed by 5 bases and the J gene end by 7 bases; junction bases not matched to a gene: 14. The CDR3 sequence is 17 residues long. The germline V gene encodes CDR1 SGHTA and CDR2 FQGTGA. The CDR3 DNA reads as TGTGCCAGCAGCCCAAACATGGGGACTAGCTCCAGCGGGGAGCTGTTTTTT. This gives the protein CASSPNMGTSSSGELFF.

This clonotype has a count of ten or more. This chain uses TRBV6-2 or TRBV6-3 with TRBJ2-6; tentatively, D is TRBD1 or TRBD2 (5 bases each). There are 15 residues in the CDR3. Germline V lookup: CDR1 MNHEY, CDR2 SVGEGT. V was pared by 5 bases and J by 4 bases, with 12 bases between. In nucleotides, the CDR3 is TGTGCCAGCAGTCGTCCCGGGGACGGGGCCAACGTCCTGACTTTC. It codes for CASSRPGDGANVLTF.

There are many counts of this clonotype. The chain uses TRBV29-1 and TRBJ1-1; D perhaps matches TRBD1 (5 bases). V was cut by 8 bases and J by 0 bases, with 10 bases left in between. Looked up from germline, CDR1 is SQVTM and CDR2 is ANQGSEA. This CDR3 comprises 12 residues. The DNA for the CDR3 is TGCAGCTCGGGGGTTATGAACACTGAAGCTTTCTTT. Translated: CSSGVMNTEAFF.

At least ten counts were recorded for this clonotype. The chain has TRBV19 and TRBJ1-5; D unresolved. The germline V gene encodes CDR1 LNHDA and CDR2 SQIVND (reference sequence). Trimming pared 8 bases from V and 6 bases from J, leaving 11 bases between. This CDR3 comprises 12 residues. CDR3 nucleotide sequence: TGTGCCAGTGGGAACAGCGGTCAGCCCCAGCATTTT. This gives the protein CASGNSGQPQHF.

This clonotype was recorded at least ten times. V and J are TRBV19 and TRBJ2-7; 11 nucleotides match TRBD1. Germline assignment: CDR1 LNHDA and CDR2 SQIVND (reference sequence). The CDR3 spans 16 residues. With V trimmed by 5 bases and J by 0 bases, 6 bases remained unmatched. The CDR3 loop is CASSPKGQGGSYEQYF. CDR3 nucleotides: TGTGCCAGTAGTCCGAAGGGACAGGGGGGCTCCTACGAGCAGTACTTC.

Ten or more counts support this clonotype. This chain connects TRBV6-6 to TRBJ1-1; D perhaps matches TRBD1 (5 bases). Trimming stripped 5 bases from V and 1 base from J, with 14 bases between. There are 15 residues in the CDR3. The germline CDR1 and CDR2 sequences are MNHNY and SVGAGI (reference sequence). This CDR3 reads CASSLWGEANTEAFF. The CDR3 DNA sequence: TGTGCCAGCAGTCTATGGGGGGAGGCGAACACTGAAGCTTTCTTT.

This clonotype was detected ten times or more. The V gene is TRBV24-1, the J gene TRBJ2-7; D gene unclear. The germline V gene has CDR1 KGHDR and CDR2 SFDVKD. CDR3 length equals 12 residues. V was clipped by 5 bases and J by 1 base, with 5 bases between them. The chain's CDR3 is CATSGVSYEQYF. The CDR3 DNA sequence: TGTGCCACCAGTGGTGTGTCCTACGAGCAGTACTTC.

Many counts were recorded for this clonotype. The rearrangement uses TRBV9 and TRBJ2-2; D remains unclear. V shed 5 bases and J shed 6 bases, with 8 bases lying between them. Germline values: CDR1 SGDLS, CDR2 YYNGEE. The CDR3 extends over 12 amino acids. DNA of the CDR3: TGTGCCAGCAGAAGTACACCCGGGGAGCTGTTTTTT. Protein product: CASRSTPGELFF.

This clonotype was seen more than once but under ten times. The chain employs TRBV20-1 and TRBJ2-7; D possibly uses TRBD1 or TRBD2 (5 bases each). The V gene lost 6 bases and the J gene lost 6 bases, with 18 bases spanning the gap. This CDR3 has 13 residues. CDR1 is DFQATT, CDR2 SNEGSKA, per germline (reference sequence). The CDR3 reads CSAWPPGTREQYF. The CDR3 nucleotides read TGCAGTGCCTGGCCCCCCGGGACCCGCGAGCAGTACTTC.

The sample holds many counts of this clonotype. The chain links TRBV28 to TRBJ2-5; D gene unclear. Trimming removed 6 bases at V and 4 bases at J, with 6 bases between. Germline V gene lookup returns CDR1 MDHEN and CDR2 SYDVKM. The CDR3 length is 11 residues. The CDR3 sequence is CASSQIETQYF. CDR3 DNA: TGTGCCAGCAGCCAAATAGAGACCCAGTACTTC.

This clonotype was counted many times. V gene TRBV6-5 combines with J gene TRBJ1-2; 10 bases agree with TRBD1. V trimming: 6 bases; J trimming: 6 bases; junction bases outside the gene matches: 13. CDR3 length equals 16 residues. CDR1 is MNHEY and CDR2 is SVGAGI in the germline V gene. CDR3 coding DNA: TGTGCCAGCAGCCGAACCCCGGGACAGGGGTTTGATGGCTACACCTTC. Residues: CASSRTPGQGFDGYTF.

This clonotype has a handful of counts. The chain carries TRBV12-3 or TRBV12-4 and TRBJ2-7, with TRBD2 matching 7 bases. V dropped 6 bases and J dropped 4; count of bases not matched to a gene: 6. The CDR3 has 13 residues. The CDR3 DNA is TGTGCCAGCAGACGGGGACTAAAATACGAGCAGTACTTC. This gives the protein CASRRGLKYEQYF.

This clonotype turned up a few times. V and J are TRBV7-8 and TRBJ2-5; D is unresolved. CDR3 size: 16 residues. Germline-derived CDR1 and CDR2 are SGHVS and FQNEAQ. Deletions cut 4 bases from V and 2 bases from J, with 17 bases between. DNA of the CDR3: TGTGCCAGCAGCTCGCCCTGGTCAGTTGGGCAAGAGACCCAGTACTTC. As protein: CASSSPWSVGQETQYF.

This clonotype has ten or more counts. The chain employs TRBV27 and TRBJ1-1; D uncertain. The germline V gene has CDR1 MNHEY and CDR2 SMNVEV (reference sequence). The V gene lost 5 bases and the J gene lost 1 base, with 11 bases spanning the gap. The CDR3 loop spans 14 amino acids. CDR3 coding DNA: TGTGCCAGCAGTCGACTGGGGTGGAACACTGAAGCTTTCTTT. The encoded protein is CASSRLGWNTEAFF.

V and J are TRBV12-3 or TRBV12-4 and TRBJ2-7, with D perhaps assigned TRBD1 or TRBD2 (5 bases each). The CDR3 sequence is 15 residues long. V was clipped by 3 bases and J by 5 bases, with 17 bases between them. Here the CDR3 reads CASSFREGPMDEQYF. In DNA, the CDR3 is TGTGCCAGCAGTTTTCGCGAGGGGCCAATGGACGAGCAGTACTTC.

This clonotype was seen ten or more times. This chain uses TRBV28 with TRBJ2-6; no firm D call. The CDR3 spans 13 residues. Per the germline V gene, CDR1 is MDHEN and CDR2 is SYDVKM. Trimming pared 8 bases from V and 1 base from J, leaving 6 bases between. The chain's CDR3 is CASGLSGANVLTF. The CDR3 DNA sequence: TGTGCCAGCGGCCTTTCTGGGGCCAACGTCCTGACTTTC.

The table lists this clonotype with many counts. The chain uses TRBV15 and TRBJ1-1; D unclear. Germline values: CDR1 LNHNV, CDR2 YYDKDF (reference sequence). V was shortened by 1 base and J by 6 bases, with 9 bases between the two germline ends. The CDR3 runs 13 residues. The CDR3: CATSRGLGSEAFF. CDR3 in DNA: TGTGCCACCAGCAGAGGCCTGGGATCTGAAGCTTTCTTT.

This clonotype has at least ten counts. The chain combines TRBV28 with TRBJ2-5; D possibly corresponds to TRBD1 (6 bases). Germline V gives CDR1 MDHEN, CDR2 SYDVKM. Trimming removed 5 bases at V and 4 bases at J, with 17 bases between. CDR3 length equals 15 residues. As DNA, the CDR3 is TGTGCCAGCAGTCTCCGGGACACGCAGGGAGAGACCCAGTACTTC. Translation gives CASSLRDTQGETQYF.